The text below deals with one T cell receptor (beta chain). Antigen: not known. The data stem from a study of shared clonotypes between healthy human individuals. Study context: There were three CD4 naive, three CD4 memory, two CD8 naive and one CD8 memory plates per donor. Study outcomes and limitations: Across subsets, estimated richness was generally greater for naive than for memory populations. Clonotype sharing levels among donors were expected to vary with sequencing depth.

The V gene lost 3 bases and the J gene lost 5 bases, with 12 bases spanning the gap. Germline CDR1 reads SGDLS; CDR2 reads YYNGEE. The CDR3 sequence is 14 residues long. Naivety among CD8 cells was defined by CD45RO negativity and positive CCR7 selection, thereby excluding terminally differentiated effector memory CD45RA+ cells. Donors comprised healthy HIV-negative adults lacking recent acute infections or vaccinations. The table came from immunoSEQ multiplex PCR; TCRdb's copy has only in-frame clones and leaves some out. The sample contains about 590,000 clones, less than 97% of which appear only once.

The sample consisted of naive CD8+ T cells sorted from blood. The chain links TRBV9 to TRBJ1-5, with D perhaps TRBD1 (6 bases). This TCR came from a woman aged 25 to 39 in good health. CDR3 sequence reads: CASSEDSTDQPQHF. The CDR3 DNA follows: TGTGCCAGCAGCGAGGACAGTACAGATCAGCCCCAGCATTTT.